The 17 T cell receptor beta chains presented below share a single source sample, sequenced in a study of blood T cells in healthy people across ages. The use of a sample-barcoded 5' primer and a J-beta primer mix characterized a second PCR of roughly 6 to 12 cycles. TCRdb reanalysed the 5' RACE reads using MiXCR and keeps one entry per CDR3 protein. Found here are fewer than 950,000 distinct CDR3 sequences, about 36% of them singletons; the top ten hold 10% to 15%. The specimen was blood. Receptor source: a man in his late teens or twenties in good health.

The chain recombines TRBV4-2 with TRBJ1-2; 8 bases align to TRBD1. The ends lost 1 base at V and 5 bases at J; junction bases unmatched: 9. CDR1 is LGHNA, CDR2 YNFKEQ, per germline. The CDR3 runs to 16 residues. The CDR3 nucleotides read TGTGCCAGCAGCCAAGTTGGAGACAGGGGATGGTATGGCTACACCTTC. Translated: CASSQVGDRGWYGYTF.

This chain connects TRBV2 to TRBJ2-5; D is unresolved. The CDR3 length is 11 residues. CDR1 is SNHLY, CDR2 FYNNEI, per germline. V gave up 4 bases and J gave up 11 bases, with 11 bases separating them. The CDR3 nucleotides are TGTGCCAGCAGTGTAACTGTGGAGCAGTACTTC. It translates to CASSVTVEQYF.

This clonotype has more than one count but fewer than ten. The genes are TRBV10-3 and TRBJ2-1; 9 bases are shared with TRBD2. Matching the DNA end better, TRBJ2-7 makes the J call doubtful. The CDR3 runs to 15 residues. Germline V gene sequence: CDR1 ENHRY, CDR2 SYGVKD. CDR3 sequence: CAISESSGGYNEQYF. CDR3 DNA: TGTGCCATCAGTGAGTCGAGCGGGGGGTACAATGAGCAGTACTTC.

There are a few counts of this clonotype. The rearrangement joins TRBV9 to TRBJ2-6; D is perhaps TRBD2 (6 bases). The CDR3 runs 15 residues. V was pared by 10 bases and J by 4 bases, with 18 bases between. CDR1 and CDR2 (germline): SGDLS, YYNGEE. The CDR3 DNA is TGTGCCTCCGGGGAGGATCTTGGGGGGGCCAACGTCCTGACTTTC. This codes for CASGEDLGGANVLTF. The whole variable domain, filled in from reference TRBV9 and TRBJ2-6, reads DSGVTQTPKHLITATGQRVTLRCSPRSGDLSVYWYQQSLDQGLQFLIQYYNGEERAKGNILERFSAQQFPDLHSELNLSSLELGDSALYFCASGEDLGGANVLTFGAGSRLTVL.

The CDR3 nucleotides are TGTGCCAGCAGTTACAGGGGTTCTCCGACCGGGGAGCTGTTTTTT. Translation: CASSYRGSPTGELFF. V and J are TRBV6-5 and TRBJ2-2; D is perhaps TRBD1 (5 bases). This CDR3 region has 15 residues. The V gene lost 2 bases and the J gene lost 5 bases, with 12 bases spanning the gap. In germline, CDR1 is MNHEY, CDR2 SVGAGI.

V usage is TRBV5-1 and J usage is TRBJ1-1; no clear D. This CDR3 has 14 residues. V shed 3 bases and J shed 2 bases, with 11 bases lying between them. The germline V gene encodes CDR1 SGHRS and CDR2 YFSETQ. As DNA, the CDR3 is TGCGCCAGCAGCTCTCCGACCCGTAACACTGAAGCTTTCTTT. Protein product: CASSSPTRNTEAFF. Full variable domain (rest looked up from reference TRBV5-1 and TRBJ1-1): KAGVTQTPRYLIKTRGQQVTLSCSPISGHRSVSWYQQTPGQGLQFLFEYFSETQRNKGNFPGRFSGRQFSNSRSEMNVSTLELGDSALYLCASSSPTRNTEAFFGQGTRLTVV.

This clonotype was found a few times. The chain carries TRBV20-1 and TRBJ2-5; perhaps TRBD2 as D (6 bases). The CDR3 consists of 13 residues. Germline V lookup: CDR1 DFQATT, CDR2 SNEGSKA (reference sequence). The V end was cut by 3 bases, the J end by 2 bases, with 10 bases between. The CDR3 coding sequence is TGCAGTGCTAGCCGCGGGGATCAAGAGACCCAGTACTTC. Residues: CSASRGDQETQYF.

Remarks on this clonotype: This could be a read error, since a much larger clone is one nucleotide away. The gene calls are TRBV5-1 and TRBJ2-7; 11 bases agree with TRBD1. Losses at the gene ends were 5 bases for V and 7 bases for J; bases not matched to a gene: 8. The CDR3 totals 14 residues. The germline gives CDR1 SGHRS, CDR2 YFSETQ. Here the CDR3 reads CASSSDRGLNEQYF. CDR3 sequence (DNA): TGCGCCAGCAGTTCGGACAGGGGGCTAAATGAGCAGTACTTC.

In its sample, this clonotype was seen a few times. The V call is TRBV20-1, the J call TRBJ1-5; no firm D call. Between the trimmed V and J ends, which lost 0 bases and 0 bases, there was a span of 12 bases. Per germline, CDR1 DFQATT and CDR2 SNEGSKA (reference sequence). The CDR3 loop spans 16 amino acids. DNA for the CDR3: TGCAGTGCTAGAGATAGAGGAGGGATTAGCAATCAGCCCCAGCATTTT. Residues: CSARDRGGISNQPQHF.

This clonotype was found a few times. The genes are TRBV5-1 and TRBJ2-1, with 12 positions matching TRBD2. Germline V CDR1 and CDR2: SGHRS, YFSETQ. The V gene end was trimmed by 7 bases and the J gene end by 1 base; junction bases not matched to a gene: 6. There are 16 residues in the CDR3. This CDR3 reads CASQTSGGPSYNEQFF. The DNA for the CDR3 is TGCGCCAGCCAAACTAGCGGGGGGCCTTCCTACAATGAGCAGTTCTTC.

The chain employs TRBV12-3 or TRBV12-4 and TRBJ2-1; TRBD1 is a possible D gene (6 bases). The CDR3 is made up of 11 amino acids. Trimming took off 5 bases at V and 12 bases at J, with 11 bases between the two ends. Here the CDR3 reads CASSKSRGQFF. The CDR3 nucleotides read TGTGCCAGCAGTAAATCCAGGGGGCAGTTCTTC.

This clonotype was seen repeatedly, ten times or more. J is TRBJ2-3 and V is TRBV7-6; D may be TRBD1 (5 bases). The germline V gene encodes CDR1 SGHVS and CDR2 FNYEAQ. Trimming cost V 1 base and J 2 bases, with 13 bases left between them. The CDR3 has 16 amino acids. In nucleotides, the CDR3 is TGTGCCAGCAGCTTAGAGGCGACAGTAGACACAGATACGCAGTATTTT. Protein sequence: CASSLEATVDTDTQYF.

The table lists this clonotype with a count of one. The rearrangement joins TRBV6-6 to TRBJ1-1; D is perhaps TRBD1 (5 bases). V lost 2 bases to trimming and J lost 4 bases, with 14 bases between them. CDR1 MNHNY and CDR2 SVGAGI come from the germline V gene (reference sequence). The CDR3 contains 15 residues. The CDR3 sequence: CASSYPPQGGTEAFF. CDR3 DNA: TGTGCCAGCAGTTACCCGCCCCAGGGAGGCACTGAAGCTTTCTTT.

The table lists this clonotype with a few counts. The rearrangement uses TRBV6-4 and TRBJ2-3; perhaps TRBD2 as D (5 bases). V was trimmed by 6 bases and J by 2 bases, leaving 18 bases between them. The CDR3 extends over 16 amino acids. The germline gives CDR1 MRHNA, CDR2 SNTAGT. DNA for the CDR3: TGTGCCAGCAGCCTATATGCCTCGGGGAACACAGATACGCAGTATTTT. Translating gives CASSLYASGNTDTQYF.

This clonotype was observed many times. This rearrangement joins TRBV20-1 to TRBJ1-2; D is perhaps TRBD1 (5 bases). Per germline, CDR1 DFQATT and CDR2 SNEGSKA (reference sequence). The CDR3 runs 16 residues. Trimming took off 0 bases at V and 5 bases at J, with 19 bases between the two ends. The DNA of the CDR3 is TGCAGTGCTAGAGAGGTCCTGGCAGGGAAGGATTATGGCTACACCTTC. Translated, it gives CSAREVLAGKDYGYTF.

Comment on this clonotype: Just one base apart from a much larger clone, this may be a read error. The gene calls are TRBV13 and TRBJ2-7, with D possibly being TRBD1 (5 bases). The CDR3 has 14 residues. Trimming pared 2 bases from V and 10 bases from J, leaving 18 bases between. The germline CDR1 and CDR2 sequences are PRHDT and FYEKMQ (reference sequence). The CDR3 DNA reads TGTGCCAGCAGCTTAAGCAGGGCGCTTGAGGCCCAGTACTTC. It encodes CASSLSRALEAQYF.

This clonotype was counted between two and nine times. This chain connects TRBV25-1 to TRBJ1-1; perhaps TRBD1 as D (5 bases). CDR3 length equals 15 residues. Trimming removed 1 base from V and 5 bases from J, with 14 bases in between. Germline lookup yields CDR1 MGHDK and CDR2 SYGVNS. CDR3 nucleotides: TGTGCCAGCAGTGAATCGCGGGGGAGGGGAACTGAAGCTTTCTTT. It yields the protein CASSESRGRGTEAFF. Drawing the rest from reference TRBV25-1 and TRBJ1-1, the complete variable domain is EADIYQTPRYLVIGTGKKITLECSQTMGHDKMYWYQQDPGMELHLIHYSYGVNSTEKGDLSSESTVSRIRTEHFPLTLESARPSHTSQYLCASSESRGRGTEAFFGQGTRLTVV.